There are a few counts of the clone carrying this T cell receptor (beta chain). The assay was immunoSEQ multiplex PCR, and TCRdb's table has in-frame clones only and misses some. The profile shows over 120,000 clones, more than 65% of them singletons. This sample was taken from a study of blood T cell repertoires in COVID-19. The length of the CDR3 is 15 residues. J lost 8 bases, V lost 4 bases, and 8 bases had no gene match. Per the germline V gene, CDR1 is MNHEY and CDR2 is SVGEGT. This receptor was obtained from a man aged 60-69 years with active or convalescent COVID-19. The sample taken for sequencing was peripheral blood. This sequence joins TRBV6-2 or TRBV6-3 and TRBJ2-1, with TRBD2 identical over 10 bases. The CDR3: CASSSEREGLDEQFF. Here the CDR3 DNA reads TGTGCCAGCAGTTCGGAGCGGGAGGGCCTTGATGAGCAGTTCTTC.